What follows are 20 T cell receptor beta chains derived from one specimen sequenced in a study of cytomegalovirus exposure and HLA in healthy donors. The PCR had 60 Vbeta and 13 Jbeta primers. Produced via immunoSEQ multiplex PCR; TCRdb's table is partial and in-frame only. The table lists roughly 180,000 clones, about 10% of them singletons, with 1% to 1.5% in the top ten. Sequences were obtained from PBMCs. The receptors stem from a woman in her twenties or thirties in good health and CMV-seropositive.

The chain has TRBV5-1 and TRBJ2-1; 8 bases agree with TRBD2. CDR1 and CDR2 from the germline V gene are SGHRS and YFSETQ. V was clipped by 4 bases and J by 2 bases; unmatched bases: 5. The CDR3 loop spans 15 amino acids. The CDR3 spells CASSPGTRAYNEQFF. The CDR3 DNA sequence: TGCGCCAGCAGCCCCGGGACTAGGGCCTACAATGAGCAGTTCTTC.

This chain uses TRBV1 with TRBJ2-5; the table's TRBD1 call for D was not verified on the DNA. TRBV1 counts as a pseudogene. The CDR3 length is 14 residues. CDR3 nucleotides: TGCACCAGCAGCCGAGGACAGAGGGGGGAGACCCAGTACTTC. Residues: CTSSRGQRGETQYF.

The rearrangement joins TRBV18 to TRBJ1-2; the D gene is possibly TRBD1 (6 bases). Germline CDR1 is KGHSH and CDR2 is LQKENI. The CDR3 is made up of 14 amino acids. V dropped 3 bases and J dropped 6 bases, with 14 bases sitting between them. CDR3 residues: CASSPVGAPHGYTF. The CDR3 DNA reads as TGTGCCAGCTCACCGGTGGGGGCTCCTCATGGCTACACCTTC.

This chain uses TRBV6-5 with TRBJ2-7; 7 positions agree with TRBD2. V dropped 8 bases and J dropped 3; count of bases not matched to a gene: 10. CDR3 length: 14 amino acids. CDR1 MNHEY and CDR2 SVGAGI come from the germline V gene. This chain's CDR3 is CASVRGRGNYEQYF. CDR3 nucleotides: TGTGCCAGCGTTCGTGGGAGGGGCAACTACGAGCAGTACTTC.

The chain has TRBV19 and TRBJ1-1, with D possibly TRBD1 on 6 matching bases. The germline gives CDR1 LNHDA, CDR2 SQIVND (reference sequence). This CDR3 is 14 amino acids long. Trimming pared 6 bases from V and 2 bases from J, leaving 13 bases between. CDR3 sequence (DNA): TGTGCCAGTAGGCCGGGACACATAAACACTGAAGCTTTCTTT. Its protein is CASRPGHINTEAFF.

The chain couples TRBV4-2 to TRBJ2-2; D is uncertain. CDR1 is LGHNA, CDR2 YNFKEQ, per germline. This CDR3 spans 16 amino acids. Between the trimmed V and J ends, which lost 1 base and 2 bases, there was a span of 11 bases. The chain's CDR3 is CASSQAWRLNTGELFF. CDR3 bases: TGTGCCAGCAGCCAAGCCTGGCGGTTAAACACCGGGGAGCTGTTTTTT.

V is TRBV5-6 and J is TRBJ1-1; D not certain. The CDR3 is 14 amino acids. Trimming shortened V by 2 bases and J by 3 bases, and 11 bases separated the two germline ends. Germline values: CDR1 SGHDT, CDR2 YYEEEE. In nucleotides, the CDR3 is TGTGCCAGCAGCTTCGGAGTTTTTTACACTGAAGCTTTCTTT. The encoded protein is CASSFGVFYTEAFF. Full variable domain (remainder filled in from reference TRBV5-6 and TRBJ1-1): DAGVTQSPTHLIKTRGQQVTLRCSPKSGHDTVSWYQQALGQGPQFIFQYYEEEERQRGNFPDRFSGHQFPNYSSELNVNALLLGDSALYLCASSFGVFYTEAFFGQGTRLTVV.

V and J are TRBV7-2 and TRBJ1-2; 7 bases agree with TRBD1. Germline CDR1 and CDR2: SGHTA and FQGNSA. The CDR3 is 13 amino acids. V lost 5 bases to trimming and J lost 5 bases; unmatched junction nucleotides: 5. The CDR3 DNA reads TGTGCCAGCAGCCCGACAGGGATATATGGCTACACCTTC. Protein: CASSPTGIYGYTF.

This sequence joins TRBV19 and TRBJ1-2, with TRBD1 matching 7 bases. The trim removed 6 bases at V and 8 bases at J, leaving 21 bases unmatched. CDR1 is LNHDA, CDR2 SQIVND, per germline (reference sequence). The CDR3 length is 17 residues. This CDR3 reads CASSRGPGQRKSQGYTF. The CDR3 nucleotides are TGTGCCAGTAGCCGGGGACCGGGACAGCGAAAATCCCAGGGCTACACCTTC.

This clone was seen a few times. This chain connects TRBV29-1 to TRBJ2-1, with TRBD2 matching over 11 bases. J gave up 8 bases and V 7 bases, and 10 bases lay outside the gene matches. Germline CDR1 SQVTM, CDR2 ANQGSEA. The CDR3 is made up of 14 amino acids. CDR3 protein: CSAPTSGRLHEQFF. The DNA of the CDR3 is TGCAGCGCCCCAACTAGCGGGAGACTGCATGAGCAGTTCTTC.

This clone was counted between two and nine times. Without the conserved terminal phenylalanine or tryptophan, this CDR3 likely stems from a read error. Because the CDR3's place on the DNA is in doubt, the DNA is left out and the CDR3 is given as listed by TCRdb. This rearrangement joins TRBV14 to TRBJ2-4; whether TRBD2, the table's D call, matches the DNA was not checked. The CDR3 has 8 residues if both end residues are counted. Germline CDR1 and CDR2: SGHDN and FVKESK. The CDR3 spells CASFEALV.

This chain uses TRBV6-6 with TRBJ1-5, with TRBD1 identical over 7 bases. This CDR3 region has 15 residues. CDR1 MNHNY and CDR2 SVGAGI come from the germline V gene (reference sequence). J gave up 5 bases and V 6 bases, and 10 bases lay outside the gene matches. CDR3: CASSPPGGRDQPQHF. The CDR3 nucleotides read TGTGCCAGCAGCCCACCAGGGGGTCGGGATCAGCCCCAGCATTTT.

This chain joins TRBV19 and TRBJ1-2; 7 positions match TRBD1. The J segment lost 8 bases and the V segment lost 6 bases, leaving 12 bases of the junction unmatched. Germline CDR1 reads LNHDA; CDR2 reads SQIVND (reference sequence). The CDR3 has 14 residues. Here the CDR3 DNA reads TGTGCCAGTAGCATGGGGACAGCAGCAAGGGGCTACACCTTC. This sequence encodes CASSMGTAARGYTF.

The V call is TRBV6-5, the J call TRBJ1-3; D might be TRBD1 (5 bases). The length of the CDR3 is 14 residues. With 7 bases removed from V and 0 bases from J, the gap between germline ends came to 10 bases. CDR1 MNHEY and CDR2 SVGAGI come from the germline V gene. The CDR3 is CASTPGGSGNTIYF. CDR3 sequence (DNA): TGTGCCAGCACGCCCGGGGGCTCTGGAAACACCATATATTTT.

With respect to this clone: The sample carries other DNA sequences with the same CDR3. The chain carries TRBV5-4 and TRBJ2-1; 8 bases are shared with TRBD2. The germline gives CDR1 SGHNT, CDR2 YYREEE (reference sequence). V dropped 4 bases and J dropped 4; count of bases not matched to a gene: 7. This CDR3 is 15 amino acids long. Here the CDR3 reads CASSPTSGSYNEQFF. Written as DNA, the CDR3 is TGTGCCAGCAGCCCTACTAGCGGATCTTACAATGAGCAGTTCTTC.

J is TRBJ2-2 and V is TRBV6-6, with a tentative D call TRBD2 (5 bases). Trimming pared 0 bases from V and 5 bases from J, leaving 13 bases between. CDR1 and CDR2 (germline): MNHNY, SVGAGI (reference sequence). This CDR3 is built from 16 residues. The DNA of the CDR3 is TGTGCCAGCAGTTACTCGGTTGTGGGAGATACCGGGGAGCTGTTTTTT. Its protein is CASSYSVVGDTGELFF.

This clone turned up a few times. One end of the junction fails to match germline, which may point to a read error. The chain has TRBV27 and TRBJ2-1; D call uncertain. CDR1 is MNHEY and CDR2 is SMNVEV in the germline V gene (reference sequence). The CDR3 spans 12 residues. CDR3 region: CARSFCNNEQFF. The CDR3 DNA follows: TGTGCCAGAAGTTTCTGTAACAATGAGCAGTTCTTC.

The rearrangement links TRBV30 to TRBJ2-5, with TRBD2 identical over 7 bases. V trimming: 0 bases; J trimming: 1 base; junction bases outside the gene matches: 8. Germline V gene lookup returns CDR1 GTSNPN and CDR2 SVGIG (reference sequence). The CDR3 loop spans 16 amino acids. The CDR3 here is CAWSVKRGTSQETQYF. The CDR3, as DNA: TGTGCCTGGAGTGTAAAGCGGGGTACCTCCCAAGAGACCCAGTACTTC.

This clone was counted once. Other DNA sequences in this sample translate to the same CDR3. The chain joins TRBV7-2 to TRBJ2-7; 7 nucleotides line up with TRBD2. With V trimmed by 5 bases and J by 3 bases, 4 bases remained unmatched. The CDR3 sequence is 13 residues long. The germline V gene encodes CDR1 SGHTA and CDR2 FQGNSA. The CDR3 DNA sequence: TGTGCCAGCAGCCGGGACTACCGCTACGAGCAGTACTTC. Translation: CASSRDYRYEQYF.

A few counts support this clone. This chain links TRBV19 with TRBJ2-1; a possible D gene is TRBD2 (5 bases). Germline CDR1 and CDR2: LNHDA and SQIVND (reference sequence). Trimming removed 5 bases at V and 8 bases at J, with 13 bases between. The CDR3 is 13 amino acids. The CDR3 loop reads CASSDAGSHEQFF. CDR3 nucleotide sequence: TGTGCCAGTAGTGACGCTGGGAGCCATGAGCAGTTCTTC.